A selection of T cell receptor beta chains follows, all from one sample in a study of shared clonotypes between healthy human individuals. Assay used: immunoSEQ multiplex PCR; TCRdb lists only in-frame clones, some missing. The sample has 530,000 or so clones; about 79% are singletons. The sample was PBMCs. These receptor sequences come from a middle-aged woman in good health. Some clones in this sample may be carry-over from other donors' samples. The CDR3 runs from the conserved cysteine through the conserved F or W. D genes are given only for firm matches. Clone size is stated in some rows and not others, as once, few, many or a class when expanded.

v_gene	d_gene	j_gene	abundance	CDR3aa	CDR3nt
TRBV6-1	NA	TRBJ1-5	NA	CASSEPETGFNQPQHF	TGTGCCAGCAGTGAACCGGAGACGGGGTTCAATCAGCCCCAGCATTTT
TRBV5-1	NA	TRBJ1-2	NA	CASSLAGGDLYGYTF	TGCGCCAGCAGCTTGGCTGGGGGGGACCTTTATGGCTACACCTTC
TRBV5-6	NA	TRBJ2-5	NA	CASSLRGRETQYF	TGTGCCAGCAGCTTGAGGGGCCGGGAGACCCAGTACTTC
TRBV4-2	TRBD1	TRBJ2-7	NA	CASSHPGTGVSYEQYF	TGTGCCAGCAGCCACCCCGGGACAGGGGTTTCCTACGAGCAGTACTTC
TRBV20-1	NA	TRBJ2-3	NA	CSASTGDTQYF	TGCAGTGCGTCTACGGGAGATACGCAGTATTTT
TRBV6-1	NA	TRBJ1-1	NA	CASSPPPNTEAFF	TGTGCCAGCAGTCCCCCCCCCAACACTGAAGCTTTCTTT
TRBV7-3	TRBD2	TRBJ2-1	NA	CASSPGTSNEQFF	TGTGCCAGCAGCCCTGGGACTAGCAATGAGCAGTTCTTC
TRBV27	TRBD1	TRBJ2-1	NA	CASSYRQGLYNEQFF	TGTGCCAGCAGTTATAGACAGGGTCTTTACAATGAGCAGTTCTTC
TRBV6-5	NA	TRBJ1-1	NA	CASSYSKGGNTEAFF	TGTGCCAGCAGTTACTCGAAGGGTGGGAACACTGAAGCTTTCTTT
TRBV7-3	TRBD2	TRBJ2-2	once	CASSPGTSGTGELFF	TGTGCCAGCAGTCCCGGGACTAGCGGCACCGGGGAGCTGTTTTTT
TRBV20-1	NA	TRBJ2-7	once	CSGSAYEQYF	TGCAGTGGCTCCGCCTACGAGCAGTACTTC
TRBV6-1	NA	TRBJ2-5	many	CASSEAPGIFQETQYF	TGTGCCAGCAGTGAAGCGCCGGGGATTTTCCAAGAGACCCAGTACTTC
TRBV5-5	NA	TRBJ2-7	NA	CASSLGPEQYF	TGTGCCAGCAGCTTGGGTCCGGAGCAGTACTTC
TRBV4-1	NA	TRBJ2-5	NA	CASSLPTVRETQYF	TGCGCCAGCAGCCTACCGACAGTCCGGGAGACCCAGTACTTC
TRBV5-5	NA	TRBJ2-5	NA	CASSVQGKETQYF	TGTGCCAGCAGCGTGCAGGGGAAAGAGACCCAGTACTTC
TRBV21-1	NA	TRBJ1-2	NA	CASSKGPLDRGLFGYTF	TGTGCCAGCAGCAAAGGGCCCCTAGACAGGGGGCTTTTTGGCTACACCTTC
TRBV6-1	TRBD2	TRBJ2-3	NA	CASRAGVSTDTQYF	TGTGCCAGCCGGGCGGGGGTCTCCACAGATACGCAGTATTTT
TRBV6-1	NA	TRBJ1-3	NA	CASTNAGNTIYF	TGTGCCAGCACTAACGCTGGAAACACCATATATTTT
TRBV28	NA	TRBJ2-3	NA	CASSTPGGTDTQYF	TGTGCCAGCAGTACCCCAGGGGGCACAGATACGCAGTATTTT
TRBV25-1	TRBD1	TRBJ2-1	few	CASSDPNGQGTHNEQFF	TGTGCCAGCAGTGACCCCAATGGACAGGGGACACACAATGAGCAGTTCTTC
TRBV15	NA	TRBJ2-5	NA	CATSRDPGAQETQYF	TGTGCCACCAGCAGAGACCCAGGGGCACAAGAGACCCAGTACTTC
TRBV20-1	NA	TRBJ1-1	NA	CSASPRTEAFF	TGCAGTGCTAGCCCCCGCACTGAAGCTTTCTTT
TRBV2	NA	TRBJ1-4	NA	CASSGGSRDNEKLFF	TGTGCCAGCAGCGGAGGGTCCAGGGATAATGAAAAACTGTTTTTT
TRBV28	NA	TRBJ2-5	NA	CASSPPAVRKTQYF	TGTGCCAGCAGCCCCCCAGCGGTCCGGAAGACCCAGTACTTC
TRBV11-2	NA	TRBJ1-1	NA	CASSLGGGGNTEAFF	TGTGCCAGCAGCTTAGGTGGGGGGGGCAACACTGAAGCTTTCTTT
TRBV11-3	NA	TRBJ2-3	NA	CASSPGAFDTQYF	TGTGCCAGCAGTCCGGGCGCATTTGATACGCAGTATTTT
TRBV10-3	NA	TRBJ1-6	NA	CAIREDATQNSPLHF	TGTGCCATCAGGGAGGACGCAACGCAGAATTCACCCCTCCACTTT
TRBV7-9	NA	TRBJ1-4	NA	CASSPLGVTEKLFF	TGTGCCAGCAGCCCCCTAGGGGTTACTGAAAAACTGTTTTTT
TRBV5-4	TRBD1	TRBJ2-5	NA	CASSLRQGLETQYF	TGTGCCAGCAGCCTACGACAGGGTCTGGAGACCCAGTACTTC
TRBV28	TRBD2	TRBJ2-3	NA	CASSFGSGRTDTQYF	TGTGCCAGCAGTTTCGGAAGCGGGAGAACAGATACGCAGTATTTT
TRBV28	NA	TRBJ2-1	NA	CASRPERYNEQFF	TGTGCCAGCAGACCGGAGAGGTACAATGAGCAGTTCTTC
TRBV6-5	NA	TRBJ1-2	NA	CASTPTVRGRDGYTF	TGTGCCAGCACACCTACCGTTCGGGGGCGGGATGGCTACACCTTC
TRBV30	NA	TRBJ1-2	few	CAWSQTALGYTF	TGTGCCTGGAGTCAGACAGCTCTGGGCTACACCTTC